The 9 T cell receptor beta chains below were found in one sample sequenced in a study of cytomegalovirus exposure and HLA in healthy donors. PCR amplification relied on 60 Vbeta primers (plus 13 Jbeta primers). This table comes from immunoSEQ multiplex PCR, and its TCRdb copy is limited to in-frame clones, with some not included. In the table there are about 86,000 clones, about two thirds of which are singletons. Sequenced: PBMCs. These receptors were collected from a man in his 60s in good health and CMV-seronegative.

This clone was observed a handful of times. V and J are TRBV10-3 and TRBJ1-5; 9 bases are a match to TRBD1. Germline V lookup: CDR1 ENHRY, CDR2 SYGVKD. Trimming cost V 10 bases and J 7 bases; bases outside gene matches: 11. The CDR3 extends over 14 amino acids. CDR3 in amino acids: CATNPGQGGQPQHF. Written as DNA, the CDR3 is TGTGCCACGAACCCGGGACAGGGAGGCCAGCCCCAGCATTTT.

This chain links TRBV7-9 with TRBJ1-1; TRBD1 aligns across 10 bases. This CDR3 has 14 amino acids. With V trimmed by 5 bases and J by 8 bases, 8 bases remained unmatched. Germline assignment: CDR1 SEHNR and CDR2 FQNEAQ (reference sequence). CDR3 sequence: CASSVEGQGIEAFF. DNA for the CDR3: TGTGCCAGCAGCGTAGAGGGACAGGGGATAGAAGCTTTCTTT.

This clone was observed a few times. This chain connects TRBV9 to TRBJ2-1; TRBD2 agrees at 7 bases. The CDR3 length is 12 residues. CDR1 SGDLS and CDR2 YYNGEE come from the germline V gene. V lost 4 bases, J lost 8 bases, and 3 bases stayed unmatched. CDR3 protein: CASSPAGYEQFF. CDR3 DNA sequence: TGTGCCAGCAGCCCAGCGGGGTATGAGCAGTTCTTC.

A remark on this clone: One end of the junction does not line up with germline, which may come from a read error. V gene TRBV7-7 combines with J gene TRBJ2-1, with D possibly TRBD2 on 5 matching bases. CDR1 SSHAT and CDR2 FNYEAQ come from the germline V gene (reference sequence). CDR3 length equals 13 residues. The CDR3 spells CASSFGGNNEQFF. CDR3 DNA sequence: TGTGCTAGCAGCTTTGGAGGAAACAATGAGCAGTTCTTC.

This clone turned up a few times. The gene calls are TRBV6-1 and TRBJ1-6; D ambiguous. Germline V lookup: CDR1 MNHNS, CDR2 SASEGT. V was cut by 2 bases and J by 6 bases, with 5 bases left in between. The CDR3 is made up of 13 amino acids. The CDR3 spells CASSEYFNSPLHF. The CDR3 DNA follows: TGTGCCAGCAGTGAATATTTTAATTCACCCCTCCACTTT.

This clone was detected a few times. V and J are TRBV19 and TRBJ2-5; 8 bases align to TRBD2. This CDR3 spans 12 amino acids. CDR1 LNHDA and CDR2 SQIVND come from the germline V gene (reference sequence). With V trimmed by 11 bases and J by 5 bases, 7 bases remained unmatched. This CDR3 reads CAVSGSGETQYF. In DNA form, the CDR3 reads TGTGCCGTCAGCGGGAGCGGGGAGACCCAGTACTTC. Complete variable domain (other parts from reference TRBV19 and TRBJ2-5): DGGITQSPKYLFRKEGQNVTLSCEQNLNHDAMYWYRQDPGQGLRLIYYSQIVNDFQKGDIAEGYSVSREKKESFPLTVTSAQKNPTAFYLCAVSGSGETQYFGPGTRLLVL.

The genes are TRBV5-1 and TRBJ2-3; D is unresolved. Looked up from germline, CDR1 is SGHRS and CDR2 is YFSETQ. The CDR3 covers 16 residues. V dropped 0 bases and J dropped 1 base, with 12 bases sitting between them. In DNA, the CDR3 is TGCGCCAGCAGCTTGGCCGGCGGCAGCGGCACAGATACGCAGTATTTT. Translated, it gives CASSLAGGSGTDTQYF.

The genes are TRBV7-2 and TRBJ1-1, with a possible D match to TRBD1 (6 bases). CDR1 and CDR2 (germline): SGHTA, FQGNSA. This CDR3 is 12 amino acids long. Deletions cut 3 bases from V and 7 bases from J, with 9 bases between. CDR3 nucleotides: TGTGCCAGCAGCTTCGGACAGATTGAAGCTTTCTTT. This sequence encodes CASSFGQIEAFF.

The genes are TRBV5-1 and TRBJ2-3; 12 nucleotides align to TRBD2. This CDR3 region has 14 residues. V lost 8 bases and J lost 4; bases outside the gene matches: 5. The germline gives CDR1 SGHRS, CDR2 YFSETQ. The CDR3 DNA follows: TGCGCCAGTACGACTAGCGGGAGCCCAGATACGCAGTATTTT. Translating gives CASTTSGSPDTQYF.